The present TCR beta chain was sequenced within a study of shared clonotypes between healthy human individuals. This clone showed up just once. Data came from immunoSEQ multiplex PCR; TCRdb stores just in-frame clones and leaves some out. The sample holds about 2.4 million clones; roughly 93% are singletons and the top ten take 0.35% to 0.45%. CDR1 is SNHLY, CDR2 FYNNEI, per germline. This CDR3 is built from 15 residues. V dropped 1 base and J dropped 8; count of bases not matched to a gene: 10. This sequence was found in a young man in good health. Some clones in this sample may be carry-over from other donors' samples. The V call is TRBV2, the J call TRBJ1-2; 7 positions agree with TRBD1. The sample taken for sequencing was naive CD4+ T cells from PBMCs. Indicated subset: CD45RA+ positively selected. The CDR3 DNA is TGTGCCAGCAGTGAAGGTTCCCTACCACAGGGGGGCTACACCTTC. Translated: CASSEGSLPQGGYTF.